The rows below give T cell receptor beta chains drawn from one sample of a study of control samples from healthy donors and cancer patients. Data came from immunoSEQ multiplex PCR; TCRdb stores just in-frame clones and leaves some out. Of roughly 100,000 clones listed, roughly four fifths are singletons. Sample: blood. These receptors were obtained from a woman aged 45-59 years in good health. Both conserved end residues are part of each CDR3. Each record gives: J gene, V gene, CDR3 length, CDR3 protein.

J gene: TRBJ2-1; V gene: TRBV7-2; CDR3 length: 15; CDR3 protein: CASSSQGSSYNEQFF
J gene: TRBJ2-1; V gene: TRBV7-6; CDR3 length: 15; CDR3 protein: CASSSTGGSYNEQFF
J gene: TRBJ1-2; V gene: TRBV3-1/TRBV3-2; CDR3 length: 14; CDR3 protein: CASSQDRTGIGYTF
J gene: TRBJ2-7; V gene: TRBV19; CDR3 length: 15; CDR3 protein: CASSTGTGNSYEQYF
J gene: TRBJ1-2; V gene: TRBV5-1; CDR3 length: 12; CDR3 protein: CASSSGGHGYTF
J gene: TRBJ2-7; V gene: TRBV11-3; CDR3 length: 18; CDR3 protein: CASSLLGSTGTFSYEQYF
J gene: TRBJ2-3; V gene: TRBV7-2; CDR3 length: 14; CDR3 protein: CASSSGLVGDTQYF
J gene: TRBJ2-6; V gene: TRBV15; CDR3 length: 15; CDR3 protein: CATSKGFTGANVLTF
J gene: TRBJ1-2; V gene: TRBV9; CDR3 length: 13; CDR3 protein: CASSVAVGLRYTF
J gene: TRBJ2-2; V gene: TRBV10-3; CDR3 length: 14; CDR3 protein: CAITPGAGAGELFF
J gene: TRBJ1-5; V gene: TRBV12-5; CDR3 length: 16; CDR3 protein: CASGLGERVGNQPQHF
J gene: TRBJ2-1; V gene: TRBV27; CDR3 length: 13; CDR3 protein: CASGPSSRNEQFF
J gene: TRBJ2-7; V gene: TRBV5-1; CDR3 length: 12; CDR3 protein: CASSLTGHEQYF
J gene: TRBJ2-1; V gene: TRBV10-3; CDR3 length: 15; CDR3 protein: CAISESGDRYNEQFF
J gene: TRBJ1-6; V gene: TRBV6-6; CDR3 length: 15; CDR3 protein: CASRSIGDLYSPLHF
J gene: TRBJ2-5; V gene: TRBV5-6; CDR3 length: 13; CDR3 protein: CASSSIMGETQYF
J gene: TRBJ1-2; V gene: TRBV9; CDR3 length: 13; CDR3 protein: CASSQDPNYGYTF
J gene: TRBJ1-2; V gene: TRBV5-1; CDR3 length: 14; CDR3 protein: CASTPGAGAGGYTF
J gene: TRBJ2-5; V gene: TRBV7-6; CDR3 length: 15; CDR3 protein: CASSSTQGAGETQYF
J gene: TRBJ1-2; V gene: TRBV6-5; CDR3 length: 13; CDR3 protein: CASSLDRARGYTF
J gene: TRBJ2-4; V gene: TRBV5-1; CDR3 length: 20; CDR3 protein: CASSLGTTSGSGLVKNIQYF
J gene: TRBJ1-2; V gene: TRBV1; CDR3 length: 13; CDR3 protein: CTSSQPRDYGYTF
J gene: TRBJ2-5; V gene: TRBV5-1; CDR3 length: 16; CDR3 protein: CASSLGSGGNQETQYF
J gene: TRBJ2-3; V gene: TRBV6-2/TRBV6-3; CDR3 length: 12; CDR3 protein: CASSLMQDTQYF
J gene: TRBJ1-2; V gene: TRBV7-2; CDR3 length: 14; CDR3 protein: CASSSRGTVYGYTF
J gene: TRBJ2-7; V gene: TRBV6-2/TRBV6-3; CDR3 length: 13; CDR3 protein: CASSYSRSVEQYF
J gene: TRBJ1-3; V gene: TRBV25-1; CDR3 length: 14; CDR3 protein: CATSYGASGNTIYF
J gene: TRBJ2-5; V gene: TRBV7-2; CDR3 length: 14; CDR3 protein: CASSLDFGTETQYF
J gene: TRBJ2-5; V gene: TRBV3-1/TRBV3-2; CDR3 length: 15; CDR3 protein: CASSPRTGGQETQYF
J gene: TRBJ2-1; V gene: TRBV6-5; CDR3 length: 14; CDR3 protein: CASSRGNLDNEQFF
J gene: TRBJ2-1; V gene: TRBV7-9; CDR3 length: 18; CDR3 protein: CASSLALGTSGRDNEQFF
J gene: TRBJ1-1; V gene: TRBV27; CDR3 length: 13; CDR3 protein: CASSLSPVTSAFF
J gene: TRBJ2-7; V gene: TRBV14; CDR3 length: 15; CDR3 protein: CASSQDRLAGGEQYF
J gene: TRBJ1-5; V gene: TRBV12-3/TRBV12-4; CDR3 length: 12; CDR3 protein: CASSLGNQPQHF
J gene: TRBJ1-5; V gene: TRBV5-1; CDR3 length: 15; CDR3 protein: CASSLEGSGNQPQHF
J gene: TRBJ2-1; V gene: TRBV19; CDR3 length: 16; CDR3 protein: CASSPGVETSLIEQFF